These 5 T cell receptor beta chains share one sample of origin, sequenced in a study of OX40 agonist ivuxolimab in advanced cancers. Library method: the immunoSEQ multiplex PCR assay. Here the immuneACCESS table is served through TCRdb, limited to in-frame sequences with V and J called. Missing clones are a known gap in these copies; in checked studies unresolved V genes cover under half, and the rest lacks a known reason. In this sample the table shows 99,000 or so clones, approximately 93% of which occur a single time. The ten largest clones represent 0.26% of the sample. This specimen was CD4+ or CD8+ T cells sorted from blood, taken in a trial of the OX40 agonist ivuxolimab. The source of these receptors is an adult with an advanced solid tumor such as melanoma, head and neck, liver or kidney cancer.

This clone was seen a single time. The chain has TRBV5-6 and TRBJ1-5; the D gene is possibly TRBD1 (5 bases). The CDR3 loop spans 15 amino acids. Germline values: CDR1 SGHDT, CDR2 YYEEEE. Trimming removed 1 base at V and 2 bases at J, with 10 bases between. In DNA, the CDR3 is TGTGCCAGCAGCTTGATGGGACTTGGCAATCAGCCCCAGCATTTT. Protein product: CASSLMGLGNQPQHF.

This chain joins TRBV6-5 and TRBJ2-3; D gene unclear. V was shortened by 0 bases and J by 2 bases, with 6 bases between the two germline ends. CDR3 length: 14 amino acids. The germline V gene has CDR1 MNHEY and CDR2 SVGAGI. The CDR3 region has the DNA TGTGCCAGCAGTTACTCTATGACCACAGATACGCAGTATTTT. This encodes CASSYSMTTDTQYF.

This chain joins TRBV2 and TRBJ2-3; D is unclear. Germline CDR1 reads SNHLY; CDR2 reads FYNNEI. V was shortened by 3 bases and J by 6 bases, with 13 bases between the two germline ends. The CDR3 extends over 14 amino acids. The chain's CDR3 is CASSEEYQKDTQYF. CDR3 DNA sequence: TGTGCCAGCAGTGAGGAGTATCAAAAGGATACGCAGTATTTT.

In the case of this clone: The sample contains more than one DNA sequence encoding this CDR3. Here the CDR3 DNA reads TGTGCCAGCAGCTTAACCAGAGGGGGAGCAGATACGCAGTATTTT. Its protein is CASSLTRGGADTQYF. V usage is TRBV7-3 and J usage is TRBJ2-3; weak D call: TRBD1 (6 bases). Germline V gene sequence: CDR1 SGHTA, CDR2 FQGTGA. The CDR3 is made up of 15 amino acids. V was trimmed by 0 bases and J by 4 bases, leaving 11 bases between them.

CDR3 region: CASGRADTYEQYV. The CDR3 DNA follows: TGTGCCAGCGGCAGAGCGGACACCTACGAGCAGTACGTC. The rearrangement links TRBV6-5 to TRBJ2-7, with D perhaps being TRBD1 or TRBD2 (5 bases each). The CDR3 is 13 amino acids. V lost 8 bases to trimming and J lost 2 bases, with 13 bases between them. Per germline, CDR1 MNHEY and CDR2 SVGAGI.